This is a list of T cell receptor beta chains from one sample in a study of regulatory T cells in long-lasting Graves disease. A single record per CDR3 protein comes from TCRdb applying MiXCR to the multiplex PCR reads. The table records a few hundred thousand distinct CDR3 sequences, approximately 20% of them present only once. The source was peripheral blood mononuclear cells (PBMCs), collected at new diagnosis, from a patient treated with antithyroid drugs. The source of these receptors is a female donor with Graves disease. The CDR3 runs from the conserved cysteine through the conserved F or W. The D gene is left open where the match is weak. For some rows the clone size is stated as once, few or many, or as a class when expanded; others skip it.

V gene: TRBV5-1
clone size: .
D gene: TRBD2
J gene: TRBJ2-3
CDR3 DNA: TGCGCCAGCAGCTTGGGGACTAGCGGGGGCCACCGTACGGAGTATTTT
CDR3 protein: CASSLGTSGGHRTEYF

V gene: TRBV3-1
clone size: many
D gene: TRBD2
J gene: TRBJ2-5
CDR3 DNA: TGTGCCAGCAGCCAACCTGGACTAGGCCATGGAACCCAGTACTTC
CDR3 protein: CASSQPGLGHGTQYF

V gene: TRBV7-2
clone size: many
D gene: .
J gene: TRBJ2-7
CDR3 DNA: TGTGCCAGCAGCTTAAACTACGAGCAGTACTTC
CDR3 protein: CASSLNYEQYF

V gene: TRBV6-2/TRBV6-3
clone size: many
D gene: TRBD1
J gene: TRBJ1-2
CDR3 DNA: TGTGCCAGCAGTGACCCGGGACAGGGGGCGAGAGGCTACACCTTC
CDR3 protein: CASSDPGQGARGYTF

V gene: TRBV30
clone size: many
D gene: .
J gene: TRBJ2-5
CDR3 DNA: TGTGCCTGGAGTCCCAGGTCAGGGCCCAAGACCCAGTACTTC
CDR3 protein: CAWSPRSGPKTQYF

V gene: TRBV20-1
clone size: many
D gene: TRBD1
J gene: TRBJ1-1
CDR3 DNA: TGCAGTGCTCTCAGGGGGCACAAGGGCACTGAAGCTTTCTTT
CDR3 protein: CSALRGHKGTEAFF

V gene: TRBV11-2
clone size: many
D gene: .
J gene: TRBJ1-4
CDR3 DNA: TGTGCCAGCAGCTTAGATAGTTACAGGGCACTCAATTTT
CDR3 protein: CASSLDSYRALNF

V gene: TRBV6-1
clone size: many
D gene: .
J gene: TRBJ1-5
CDR3 DNA: TGTGCCAGTAGAGGATATAGCAATCAGCCCCAGCATTTT
CDR3 protein: CASRGYSNQPQHF

V gene: TRBV6-5
clone size: .
D gene: TRBD1
J gene: TRBJ2-3
CDR3 DNA: TGTGCCAGCAGTTTTGACAGGGGGCTTGATGCAGATACGCAGTATTTT
CDR3 protein: CASSFDRGLDADTQYF

V gene: TRBV5-1
clone size: .
D gene: .
J gene: TRBJ1-2
CDR3 DNA: TGCGCCAGCAGCGGCCCAGGGGACCAGCTAGGCTACACCTTC
CDR3 protein: CASSGPGDQLGYTF

V gene: TRBV27
clone size: .
D gene: .
J gene: TRBJ1-2
CDR3 DNA: TGTGCCAGCAGTTTAGTCGGGGGACGGAACTATGGCTACACCTTC
CDR3 protein: CASSLVGGRNYGYTF

V gene: TRBV20-1
clone size: many
D gene: .
J gene: TRBJ2-3
CDR3 DNA: TGCAGTGCTAGACAGGATGACACAGATACGCAGTATTTT
CDR3 protein: CSARQDDTDTQYF

V gene: TRBV6-2/TRBV6-3
clone size: many
D gene: .
J gene: TRBJ2-1
CDR3 DNA: TGTGCCAGCAGTCCCGGGCCCAGAAATTACAATGAGCAGTTCTTC
CDR3 protein: CASSPGPRNYNEQFF

V gene: TRBV6-5
clone size: many
D gene: .
J gene: TRBJ1-5
CDR3 DNA: TGTGCCAGCAGTTACCGTGCCGGGTCGGAGCCCCAGCATTTT
CDR3 protein: CASSYRAGSEPQHF

V gene: TRBV24-1
clone size: .
D gene: TRBD2
J gene: TRBJ2-1
CDR3 DNA: TGTGCCACCAGTGATGTCGGACTAGCGGGAGGCACCTACAATGAGCAGTTCTTC
CDR3 protein: CATSDVGLAGGTYNEQFF

V gene: TRBV5-1
clone size: many
D gene: .
J gene: TRBJ2-3
CDR3 DNA: TGCGCCAGCAGTACACAGGGAGTGAGGCAGTATTTT
CDR3 protein: CASSTQGVRQYF

V gene: TRBV18
clone size: many
D gene: .
J gene: TRBJ1-1
CDR3 DNA: TGTGCCAGCTCACCTTCTGGGAGACACACTGAAGCTTTCTTT
CDR3 protein: CASSPSGRHTEAFF

V gene: TRBV28
clone size: many
D gene: .
J gene: TRBJ1-5
CDR3 DNA: TGTGCCAGCAAAAACCCCGGGGCACAAGGCTATCAGCCCCAGCATTTT
CDR3 protein: CASKNPGAQGYQPQHF

V gene: TRBV12-3/TRBV12-4
clone size: many
D gene: TRBD2
J gene: TRBJ2-1
CDR3 DNA: TGTGCCAGCAGTTTCCTAGCGGGATTCTACAATGAGCAGTTCTTC
CDR3 protein: CASSFLAGFYNEQFF

V gene: TRBV2
clone size: many
D gene: .
J gene: TRBJ2-1
CDR3 DNA: TGTGCCAGTGGGCCCCCGGAGCTGAATGAGCAGTTCTTC
CDR3 protein: CASGPPELNEQFF

V gene: TRBV25-1
clone size: many
D gene: .
J gene: TRBJ2-7
CDR3 DNA: TGTGCCACCATGGACTATCGGTCCTACGAGCAGTACTTC
CDR3 protein: CATMDYRSYEQYF

V gene: TRBV11-3
clone size: many
D gene: TRBD2
J gene: TRBJ2-3
CDR3 DNA: TGTGCCAGCAGCCTCCCTACTAGCGGGCTCACAGATACGCAGTATTTT
CDR3 protein: CASSLPTSGLTDTQYF

V gene: TRBV27
clone size: many
D gene: TRBD1
J gene: TRBJ1-1
CDR3 DNA: TGTGCCAGCAGTTCCCGCCAAGACAGGGGAGGAAACACTGAAGCTTTCTTT
CDR3 protein: CASSSRQDRGGNTEAFF

V gene: TRBV9
clone size: few
D gene: .
J gene: TRBJ2-1
CDR3 DNA: TGTGCCAGCAGCCCAGGGGTTGGCGGGAGTATGAATGAGCAGTTCTTC
CDR3 protein: CASSPGVGGSMNEQFF

V gene: TRBV27
clone size: many
D gene: .
J gene: TRBJ2-1
CDR3 DNA: TGTGCCAGCAGTTTAGGAGTAATGAATGAGCAGTTCTTC
CDR3 protein: CASSLGVMNEQFF

V gene: TRBV3-1
clone size: many
D gene: .
J gene: TRBJ2-5
CDR3 DNA: TGTGCCAGCAGCTTATCGGGACGGGAGACCCAGTACTTC
CDR3 protein: CASSLSGRETQYF

V gene: TRBV4-2
clone size: .
D gene: TRBD2
J gene: TRBJ2-3
CDR3 DNA: TGTGCCAGCAGCCAAGATTTCCTAGCGGAACCCAGCACAGATACGCAGTATTTT
CDR3 protein: CASSQDFLAEPSTDTQYF

V gene: TRBV6-2/TRBV6-3
clone size: many
D gene: .
J gene: TRBJ2-2
CDR3 DNA: TGTGCCAGCAGTTACTCCACAGGGCGTTCGGGCACCGGGGAGCTGTTTTTT
CDR3 protein: CASSYSTGRSGTGELFF

V gene: TRBV18
clone size: many
D gene: .
J gene: TRBJ2-3
CDR3 DNA: TGTGCCAGCTCACACTCCGGGACCGCAAGCACAGATACGCAGTATTTT
CDR3 protein: CASSHSGTASTDTQYF

V gene: TRBV7-3
clone size: many
D gene: TRBD1
J gene: TRBJ1-2
CDR3 DNA: TGTGCCAGCAGTCCAGGGGGCGGCTATGGCTACACCTTC
CDR3 protein: CASSPGGGYGYTF

V gene: TRBV11-2
clone size: .
D gene: .
J gene: TRBJ1-2
CDR3 DNA: TGTGCCAGCAGCTTAGTGGGGGACTATGGCTACACCTTC
CDR3 protein: CASSLVGDYGYTF

V gene: TRBV7-8
clone size: many
D gene: .
J gene: TRBJ1-5
CDR3 DNA: TGTGCCAGCAGCTTAGCCTCGCTAGAACCCCAGCATTTT
CDR3 protein: CASSLASLEPQHF

V gene: TRBV29-1
clone size: few
D gene: .
J gene: TRBJ2-3
CDR3 DNA: TGCAGCGCTGCCGGGACTGACAGCACAGATACGCAGTATTTT
CDR3 protein: CSAAGTDSTDTQYF

V gene: TRBV3-1
clone size: .
D gene: TRBD1
J gene: TRBJ1-2
CDR3 DNA: TGTGCCAGCAGCGCCGGGACAGTGAGGGACTATGGCTACACCTTC
CDR3 protein: CASSAGTVRDYGYTF

V gene: TRBV10-1
clone size: many
D gene: .
J gene: TRBJ2-5
CDR3 DNA: TGCGCCAGCAGTGAGTCGACGCTAAAAGAGACCCAGTACTTC
CDR3 protein: CASSESTLKETQYF

V gene: TRBV20-1
clone size: many
D gene: TRBD2
J gene: TRBJ2-1
CDR3 DNA: TGCAGTGCTAGGGGCGCTCTAGCGGGAGAGGTTGATGAGCAGTTCTTC
CDR3 protein: CSARGALAGEVDEQFF

V gene: TRBV27
clone size: many
D gene: .
J gene: TRBJ1-5
CDR3 DNA: TGTGCCAGCAGTACCCTGAGGGGCAATCAGCCCCAGCATTTT
CDR3 protein: CASSTLRGNQPQHF

V gene: TRBV7-3
clone size: .
D gene: .
J gene: TRBJ1-2
CDR3 DNA: TGTGCCAGCAGCCCCCCGACGGGGGCGGATGGCTACACCTTC
CDR3 protein: CASSPPTGADGYTF

V gene: TRBV29-1
clone size: many
D gene: TRBD2
J gene: TRBJ2-3
CDR3 DNA: TGCAGCGTTGGTCAGGCGGGAGATCCCGCAGATACGCAGTATTTT
CDR3 protein: CSVGQAGDPADTQYF

V gene: TRBV7-2
clone size: many
D gene: TRBD2
J gene: TRBJ2-7
CDR3 DNA: TGTGCCAGCAGCAAACCGGGACTAGCGGGAGGGCGGGAGTACGAGCAGTACTTC
CDR3 protein: CASSKPGLAGGREYEQYF

V gene: TRBV5-6
clone size: few
D gene: .
J gene: TRBJ2-1
CDR3 DNA: TGTGCCAGCAGCGACCCCGGGACTTCTTACAATGAGCAGTTCTTC
CDR3 protein: CASSDPGTSYNEQFF

V gene: TRBV11-1
clone size: .
D gene: TRBD1
J gene: TRBJ2-1
CDR3 DNA: TGTGCCAGCACCATAAATCCCCCCTCGACAGGGGGGGGTGAGCAGTTCTTC
CDR3 protein: CASTINPPSTGGGEQFF

V gene: TRBV6-5
clone size: many
D gene: .
J gene: TRBJ1-2
CDR3 DNA: TGTGCCAGCAGTTACCAGGCTCAGGCCCATGGCTACACCTTC
CDR3 protein: CASSYQAQAHGYTF

V gene: TRBV11-2
clone size: .
D gene: TRBD2
J gene: TRBJ2-1
CDR3 DNA: TGTGCCAGCAGCTCGACTAGCGGGGCCTACAATGAGCAGTTCTTC
CDR3 protein: CASSSTSGAYNEQFF

V gene: TRBV7-9
clone size: .
D gene: .
J gene: TRBJ1-5
CDR3 DNA: TGTGCCAGCAGCTTTATTCAGGCGGAGCCCCAGCATTTT
CDR3 protein: CASSFIQAEPQHF

V gene: TRBV20-1
clone size: many
D gene: TRBD2
J gene: TRBJ2-1
CDR3 DNA: TGCAGTGCCCTAGCGGGAGGGCCATCAAATGAGCAGTTCTTC
CDR3 protein: CSALAGGPSNEQFF

V gene: TRBV2
clone size: many
D gene: .
J gene: TRBJ2-3
CDR3 DNA: TGTGCCAGCAGTGAAGAGGGTGTGGATACGCAGTATTTT
CDR3 protein: CASSEEGVDTQYF

V gene: TRBV6-2/TRBV6-3
clone size: many
D gene: .
J gene: TRBJ2-1
CDR3 DNA: TGTGCCAGCAGTTATCCGGGACCCCCCTCCGGGCAGTTCTTC
CDR3 protein: CASSYPGPPSGQFF

V gene: TRBV9
clone size: many
D gene: .
J gene: TRBJ2-5
CDR3 DNA: TGTGCCAGCAGCGTAGGGGTAGGGAGGGAGACCCAGTACTTC
CDR3 protein: CASSVGVGRETQYF

V gene: TRBV20-1
clone size: many
D gene: .
J gene: TRBJ2-2
CDR3 DNA: TGCAGTGCTAGAGATATGAAGGAGAGTAACACCGGGGAGCTGTTTTTT
CDR3 protein: CSARDMKESNTGELFF

V gene: TRBV7-9
clone size: many
D gene: .
J gene: TRBJ2-3
CDR3 DNA: TGTGCCAGCACCTCAGGTGGCGGAGGGGCCACAGATACGCAGTATTTT
CDR3 protein: CASTSGGGGATDTQYF

V gene: TRBV20-1
clone size: many
D gene: TRBD1
J gene: TRBJ1-4
CDR3 DNA: TGCAGTGCTAGTTCTTCACAGGGGTCTAATGAAAAACTGTTTTTT
CDR3 protein: CSASSSQGSNEKLFF

V gene: TRBV6-1
clone size: many
D gene: .
J gene: TRBJ2-3
CDR3 DNA: TGTGCCAGCAGTGACGAGGGCGGGAAGGGGTCAGATACGCAGTATTTT
CDR3 protein: CASSDEGGKGSDTQYF

V gene: TRBV2
clone size: many
D gene: .
J gene: TRBJ1-4
CDR3 DNA: TGTGCCAGCAGGTTTAGGACGGGAGGAAAACTGTTTTTT
CDR3 protein: CASRFRTGGKLFF